The 30 T cell receptor beta chains presented below share a single source sample, sequenced in a study of blood T cell repertoires in COVID-19. Method: immunoSEQ multiplex PCR; TCRdb's copy keeps in-frame clones and lacks some. This sample has about 170,000 clones, with around 83% found just once. Sequenced material: PBMCs or T cells enriched from blood (not recorded which). The receptors were gathered from a woman aged 45-60 years in a cohort exposed to, infected with or recovered from COVID-19 (not recorded which).

The chain links TRBV19 to TRBJ1-4; 8 bases align to TRBD1. Trimming removed 10 bases from V and 7 bases from J; junction bases left unmatched: 8. Germline V gene data show CDR1 as LNHDA and CDR2 as SQIVND (reference sequence). This CDR3 is 13 amino acids long. DNA of the CDR3: TGTGCCATCTCCGACAGGGGAGGTGAAAAACTGTTTTTT. Protein product: CAISDRGGEKLFF.

The chain couples TRBV6-5 to TRBJ2-7; tentative D call: TRBD2 (6 bases). V lost 6 bases to trimming and J lost 3 bases, with 18 bases between them. The CDR3 spans 15 residues. Germline CDR1 MNHEY, CDR2 SVGAGI. The CDR3 DNA reads as TGTGCCAGCAGATCACTAGCAGGGAGGTACTACGAGCAGTACTTC. Translating it yields CASRSLAGRYYEQYF.

This chain links TRBV4-3 with TRBJ1-2; D is possibly TRBD1 (6 bases). The CDR3 has 13 residues. Germline V gene sequence: CDR1 LGHNA, CDR2 YSLEER. V lost 4 bases and J 3 bases, leaving 9 bases between the germline ends. CDR3 sequence: CASSPNRDYGYTF. CDR3 bases: TGCGCCAGCAGCCCCAACAGGGACTATGGCTACACCTTC.

The chain recombines TRBV28 with TRBJ1-1; 11 bases map to TRBD1. J lost 7 bases, V lost 6 bases, and 7 bases had no gene match. The germline CDR1 and CDR2 sequences are MDHEN and SYDVKM. The CDR3 runs 14 residues. CDR3: CASSPGGTGGEAFF. The CDR3 nucleotides read TGTGCCAGCAGCCCGGGGGGGACAGGGGGTGAAGCTTTCTTT.

This sequence joins TRBV5-1 and TRBJ2-2; 12 bases align to TRBD2. V trimming: 1 base; J trimming: 7 bases; junction bases outside the gene matches: 2. Germline values: CDR1 SGHRS, CDR2 YFSETQ. CDR3 length equals 15 residues. CDR3 coding DNA: TGCGCCAGCAGCTTGCGGACTAGCGGGGACGGGGAGCTGTTTTTT. It is translated as CASSLRTSGDGELFF.

This clone occurred a few times. CDR3 in amino acids: CASSVQVGPQHF. CDR3 sequence (DNA): TGTGCCAGCAGTGTCCAGGTAGGGCCCCAGCATTTT. The V gene is TRBV28, the J gene TRBJ1-5; D ambiguous. V shed 5 bases and J shed 9 bases, with 11 bases lying between them. Germline V lookup: CDR1 MDHEN, CDR2 SYDVKM. The CDR3 extends over 12 amino acids.

The chain is built from TRBV25-1 and TRBJ2-5, with D maybe TRBD1 (5 bases). Germline CDR1 reads MGHDK; CDR2 reads SYGVNS. The CDR3 extends over 14 amino acids. Trimming left V 11 bases short and J 1 base short, with 17 bases between. This CDR3 is CASSSLRVQETQYF. CDR3 nucleotides: TGTGCCTCTTCCTCCCTCAGGGTCCAAGAGACCCAGTACTTC.

The chain is built from TRBV11-2 and TRBJ2-1; 7 bases fit TRBD2. The CDR3 extends over 15 amino acids. Trimming at V came to 0 bases and at J to 6 bases, leaving 5 bases not matched to a gene. The germline V gene encodes CDR1 SGHAT and CDR2 FQNNGV. The CDR3 loop is CASSLEAGDVNEQFF. In DNA form, the CDR3 reads TGTGCCAGCAGCTTAGAGGCGGGAGATGTCAATGAGCAGTTCTTC.

The chain carries TRBV27 and TRBJ2-7, with 7 bases matching TRBD1. This CDR3 has 13 residues. Germline CDR1 MNHEY, CDR2 SMNVEV (reference sequence). Unmatched junction bases numbered 5, after V lost 5 bases and J lost 4 bases. CDR3 region: CASSGQEAYEQYF. The CDR3 DNA follows: TGTGCCAGCAGTGGACAGGAGGCTTACGAGCAGTACTTC.

The chain has TRBV18 and TRBJ2-1; 9 bases map to TRBD1. CDR1 is KGHSH and CDR2 is LQKENI in the germline V gene. The V and J ends lost 5 bases and 0 bases, in that order; junction bases with no gene match: 5. The CDR3 loop spans 16 amino acids. The CDR3 loop reads CASSFATGGSYNEQFF. CDR3 nucleotides: TGTGCCAGCTCATTCGCGACAGGGGGCTCCTACAATGAGCAGTTCTTC.

This rearrangement joins TRBV10-3 to TRBJ2-1; 10 bases are shared with TRBD2. The CDR3 extends over 16 amino acids. Looked up from germline, CDR1 is ENHRY and CDR2 is SYGVKD. J gave up 4 bases and V 2 bases, and 5 bases lay outside the gene matches. The CDR3 here is CAISETLAGGYNEQFF. For the CDR3, the DNA is TGTGCCATCAGTGAGACTTTAGCGGGGGGATACAATGAGCAGTTCTTC.

The gene calls are TRBV28 and TRBJ1-3; the D gene is possibly TRBD1 (5 bases). Germline values: CDR1 MDHEN, CDR2 SYDVKM. V was shortened by 3 bases and J by 3 bases, with 12 bases between the two germline ends. The CDR3 totals 15 residues. For the CDR3, the DNA is TGTGCCAGCAGTTTGGTGACAGTTAGTGGAAACACCATATATTTT. Translated: CASSLVTVSGNTIYF.

For this clone: A read error may produce the germline difference seen at one junction end. The gene calls are TRBV15 and TRBJ2-7; 8 bases align to TRBD1. This CDR3 contains 9 residues. Germline CDR1 reads LNHNV; CDR2 reads YYDKDF (reference sequence). The DNA for the CDR3 is TGTGCCACCAGCACAGACAGGGGATTC. Translating gives CATSTDRGF.

As to this clone: The junction departs from germline at one end; a sequencing error may be responsible. J is TRBJ2-7 and V is TRBV3-1 (or the pseudogene TRBV3-2); 8 bases fit TRBD1. Germline CDR1 and CDR2: LGHDT and YNNKEL (reference sequence). CDR3 length: 15 residues. The CDR3, as DNA: TGTGCCAGCAGCCAAGGGGGGACAGGACACTACGGGCAGTACTTC. Encoded protein: CASSQGGTGHYGQYF.

This sequence joins TRBV7-9 and TRBJ1-4, with TRBD1 matching over 7 bases. Germline V gene lookup returns CDR1 SEHNR and CDR2 FQNEAQ (reference sequence). The CDR3 has 15 amino acids. J was trimmed by 5 bases and V by 2 bases; bases with no gene match: 5. The CDR3 protein is CASSLNRGLNEKLFF. As DNA, the CDR3 is TGTGCCAGCAGCTTAAACAGGGGACTCAATGAAAAACTGTTTTTT.

The chain carries TRBV6-5 and TRBJ1-1; perhaps TRBD1 as D (5 bases). V was clipped by 6 bases and J by 1 base, with 9 bases between them. This CDR3 is built from 13 residues. Germline V lookup: CDR1 MNHEY, CDR2 SVGAGI. In nucleotides, the CDR3 is TGTGCCAGCAGCCTCACAGGGAACACTGAAGCTTTCTTT. It is translated as CASSLTGNTEAFF.

This chain connects TRBV7-9 to TRBJ2-7, with TRBD2 as a possible D gene (5 bases). Trimming took 4 bases from V and 5 from J, leaving 21 bases between them. Germline CDR1 is SEHNR and CDR2 is FQNEAQ (reference sequence). This CDR3 has 16 residues. CDR3 sequence reads: CASSSTGNAVVHEQYF. The CDR3 region has the DNA TGTGCCAGCAGCTCCACCGGGAACGCGGTCGTCCACGAGCAGTACTTC.

The chain employs TRBV19 and TRBJ2-2; a weak D match, TRBD1 (6 bases). The length of the CDR3 is 15 residues. Trimming cost V 5 bases and J 1 base, with 11 bases left between them. Germline assignment: CDR1 LNHDA and CDR2 SQIVND (reference sequence). The CDR3 DNA is TGTGCCAGTAGTTTGGGGGCCAAGAACACCGGGGAGCTGTTTTTT. Its protein product is CASSLGAKNTGELFF.

This rearrangement joins TRBV28 to TRBJ1-2, with D tentatively TRBD1 (5 bases). Germline-derived CDR1 and CDR2 are MDHEN and SYDVKM. V lost 2 bases and J 4 bases, leaving 14 bases between the germline ends. The CDR3 covers 15 residues. CDR3 nucleotide sequence: TGTGCCAGCAGTTTAGGTGGTTTGGACATCTATGGCTACACCTTC. Translating gives CASSLGGLDIYGYTF.

J is TRBJ1-5 and V is TRBV5-8, with a possible D match to TRBD1 (5 bases). V dropped 4 bases and J dropped 5 bases, with 7 bases sitting between them. This CDR3 region has 12 residues. Looked up from germline, CDR1 is SGHTS and CDR2 is YDEGEE. CDR3 loop: CASSPRDQPQHF. The CDR3 nucleotides are TGTGCCAGCAGCCCCAGGGATCAGCCCCAGCATTTT.

The V and J genes are TRBV5-4 and TRBJ2-2; D perhaps matches TRBD2 (6 bases). The V and J ends lost 4 bases and 4 bases respectively, with 17 bases between them. Germline-derived CDR1 and CDR2 are SGHNT and YYREEE (reference sequence). The CDR3 runs 16 residues. This CDR3 is CASSPERRVGTGELFF. As DNA, the CDR3 is TGTGCCAGCAGCCCCGAAAGGAGGGTCGGCACCGGGGAGCTGTTTTTT.

This clone appeared a single time. The rearrangement links TRBV28 to TRBJ1-3; a weak D match, TRBD1 (5 bases). With 1 base removed from V and 4 bases from J, the gap between germline ends came to 8 bases. CDR1 and CDR2 (germline): MDHEN, SYDVKM. The CDR3 is made up of 14 amino acids. CDR3 in amino acids: CASSLFRGGNTIYF. In DNA form, the CDR3 reads TGTGCCAGCAGTTTATTCCGGGGGGGAAACACCATATATTTT.

The chain is built from TRBV4-1 and TRBJ2-2, with 9 bases matching TRBD1. The germline V gene has CDR1 MGHRA and CDR2 YSYEKL. V was pared by 0 bases and J by 6 bases, with 5 bases of the junction left unmatched. The CDR3 consists of 16 residues. The CDR3 sequence: CASSQDRQGEAGELFF. CDR3 sequence (DNA): TGCGCCAGCAGCCAAGATCGACAGGGGGAGGCCGGGGAGCTGTTTTTT.

The V gene is TRBV4-2, the J gene TRBJ2-7; 9 bases agree with TRBD1. Trimming cost V 4 bases and J 7 bases; bases outside gene matches: 8. Germline V lookup: CDR1 LGHNA, CDR2 YNFKEQ. CDR3 length equals 14 residues. The CDR3 DNA reads TGTGCCAGCAGCCTCAGGGACAGGGATCGGGAGCAGTACTTC. Translated, it gives CASSLRDRDREQYF.

This sequence joins TRBV7-2 and TRBJ1-1; possible D gene TRBD1, 6 bases. This CDR3 is 15 amino acids long. V lost 5 bases and J 4 bases, leaving 17 bases between the germline ends. Germline CDR1 is SGHTA and CDR2 is FQGNSA. Here the CDR3 DNA reads TGTGCCAGCAGCCGCTTATTAGCAGGGGCCACTGAAGCTTTCTTT. It codes for CASSRLLAGATEAFF. The variable domain in full, completed from reference TRBV7-2 and TRBJ1-1, reads GAGVSQSPSNKVTEKGKDVELRCDPISGHTALYWYRQSLGQGLEFLIYFQGNSAPDKSGLPSDRFSAERTGGSVSTLTIQRTQQEDSAVYLCASSRLLAGATEAFFGQGTRLTVV.

This clone has just one count. J is TRBJ1-4 and V is TRBV6-4; possible D gene TRBD1, 6 bases. Germline-derived CDR1 and CDR2 are MRHNA and SNTAGT. V was clipped by 4 bases and J by 0 bases, with 12 bases between them. The CDR3 contains 16 residues. The CDR3 region has the DNA TGTGCCAGCAGTGCTACAGGGCGTGCAACTAATGAAAAACTGTTTTTT. The encoded protein is CASSATGRATNEKLFF.

This clone was observed many times. The chain links TRBV20-1 to TRBJ1-2, with 9 bases identical to TRBD1. V lost 3 bases, J lost 4 bases, and 15 bases stayed unmatched. This CDR3 has 17 residues. Germline V gene sequence: CDR1 DFQATT, CDR2 SNEGSKA (reference sequence). CDR3 DNA sequence: TGCAGTGCTAGTTCCCCGGACAGGGGAAGGGGACTCTATGGCTACACCTTC. Protein product: CSASSPDRGRGLYGYTF.

The chain is built from TRBV10-3 and TRBJ1-5; 7 nucleotides align to TRBD1. The CDR3 contains 16 residues. V gave up 0 bases and J gave up 6 bases; unmatched junction bases: 8. The germline V gene encodes CDR1 ENHRY and CDR2 SYGVKD. CDR3 in DNA: TGTGCCATCAGTGAGTCTCCTGCAGGGGGAGGTCAGCCCCAGCATTTT. Protein: CAISESPAGGGQPQHF.

The chain employs TRBV28 and TRBJ1-1; TRBD1 might be the D (6 bases). This CDR3 has 16 amino acids. V lost 7 bases, J lost 3 bases, and 21 bases lay in between. Per germline, CDR1 MDHEN and CDR2 SYDVKM. The CDR3 DNA follows: TGTGCCAGCATCCGGCAGGGGAGTTGGTTGGACACTGAAGCTTTCTTT. This encodes CASIRQGSWLDTEAFF.

The rearrangement joins TRBV2 to TRBJ2-2; possibly TRBD1 for D (6 bases). The CDR3 contains 14 residues. V lost 9 bases and J lost 1, with 12 bases in between. Looked up from germline, CDR1 is SNHLY and CDR2 is FYNNEI. This chain's CDR3 is CARKDSLNTGELFF. The CDR3 region has the DNA TGTGCCAGAAAGGACAGCCTGAACACCGGGGAGCTGTTTTTT.